This TCR beta chain was obtained from a study of T cells in Graves' hyperthyroidism and ophthalmopathy (dated by TCRdb to the late 2010s). About the full investigation: Peripheral blood samples were taken at initial diagnosis, before any treatment was given. To identify distinguishing TCR V-J signatures, a discovery cohort of about 100 patients was used, comprising fewer than 45 with Graves' ophthalmopathy and 57 with stable Graves' hyperthyroidism. Prospective prediction of ophthalmopathy was tested in an independent validation cohort consisting of roughly 19 hyperthyroidism patients and 15 to 17 patients who later progressed to ophthalmopathy. The roughly 100 discovery patients were randomly split 7:3 into training and test sets. In over five Graves' hyperthyroidism patients, the study also compared T-cell repertoires from thyroid tissue with T-cell repertoires from blood. Once sampling was done, hyperthyroidism patients were given methimazole at a starting dose of 30 mg daily, whereas ophthalmopathy patients were given high-dose intravenous methylprednisolone. According to the paper, TCR Vbeta CDR3 sequencing was carried out on around 140 peripheral blood samples, which came from over 40 ophthalmopathy, fewer than 80 hyperthyroidism and around 17 progressor patients.

The TCR beta CDR3 regions were amplified from the RNA transcripts. A first-round RT-PCR of the TCR CDR3 used the HTBI primer set with the Qiagen OneStep RT-PCR kit. Libraries were constructed in a second round of multiplex PCR, after which size selection and purification were performed. Paired-end sequencing of the libraries was performed with 100 bp reads on an Illumina HiSeq2000. The source study handled its data this way. SOAPnuke was used to process the raw data, with reads discarded if the reads contained adapters or uncalled bases, had a mean Phred below 15, or lacked an exact constant-primer or identifier match. High-quality paired reads were merged using COPE v1.2.5, and each unique nucleotide sequence was defined as a clonotype. MiTCR v1.1 was used to align clonotypes to the IMGT TRBV, TRBD and TRBJ reference segments. Only V-J combinations with frequency above 0.0001, covering 99% to 99.2% of repertoires, were analysed. The TCS score was defined as the ratio of F50 (clonal expansion) to E x V (chaos), calculated using BLOSUM62-based TCRdist between CDR3 peptides within each V-J. Welch's t-statistics and random forest reduced 514 V-J features to around 14, which were used in a naive Bayes classifier (R e1071). The Morisita-Horn index was used to measure how similar the thyroid and blood repertoires were. The public reads were run again by TCRdb, first through fastp at Q25 and then through MiXCR, and only productive beta chains were kept. Merged by CDR3 protein, the rows form single entries marked with the most common genes and DNA. TCRdb, not the original authors, processed these V and J calls. Counted in this sample were fewer than 650,000 distinct CDR3 sequences; roughly 14% of them appeared once. The top ten hold 4.3% of the sample.

This clonotype appeared a few times. Its recognized antigen is unknown. This may stem from a read error, because a much larger clone lies one nucleotide away. What the study reported, not specific to this receptor: Most expanded thyroid clonotypes (frequency above 0.001) were also found in blood, which suggests that blood repertoires may mirror thyroid immune responses. In validation, the model predicted progression to ophthalmopathy with 55% to 71% sensitivity and about 72% specificity, a median of 6.5 months before onset. A model built on a 13 V-J signature distinguished ophthalmopathy from stable hyperthyroidism, reaching roughly 88% sensitivity and around 81% specificity in cross-validation and 80%/75% in testing. No statistical method was used to fix the sample size in advance, and group allocation was not hidden from the investigators.

Ophthalmopathy patients had moderately to severely active disease, with a Clinical Activity Score of 3 or more, a NOSPECS grade of 4 or more, and a disease duration of less than 3 months. Exclusion was applied to patients with uncontrolled infections, other autoimmune diseases, pregnancy or lactation. Clinical symptoms, serum thyroxine and TRAb, thyroid ultrasound, and orbital computed tomography formed the basis for the diagnoses. Ficoll-Paque density gradient centrifugation was used to isolate PBMCs from approximately 10 ml of fresh peripheral blood. Total RNA was extracted with Trizol reagent, and quality was checked on an Agilent 2100 Bioanalyzer. Spanning cysteine to phenylalanine, the CDR3 consists of 16 amino acids. The entry retains the CDR3 DNA only, 48 bases that are in frame from base 1. Sequences LNHNV (CDR1) and YYDKDF (CDR2) are obtained from the germline V gene (reference sequence).

This clonotype was obtained from a woman aged 40 to 50 with Graves' ophthalmopathy. The sequence links TRBV15 to TRBJ2-2; the D gene is perhaps TRBD2, on 6 matching bases. Sample: blood. The bases read TGTGCCACCAGCAGAGGACTCCCGCCGAACACCGGGGGGCTGTTTTTT. It translates as CATSRGLPPNTGGLFF.